These 20 T cell receptor beta chains came from one sample sequenced in a study of T cell responses to AZD1222 COVID-19 vaccine. The assay was immunoSEQ multiplex PCR, and TCRdb's table has in-frame clones only and misses some. The profile shows 85,000 to 100,000 clones, approximately 78% of them singletons. Sequencing was performed on peripheral blood, taken on day 0 of AZD1222 vaccination. These receptors all stem from an adult in good health.

This chain connects TRBV5-6 to TRBJ2-1; D is uncertain. The ends were cut back, 3 bases at V and 2 bases at J, with 12 bases in the middle. The CDR3 has 15 residues. Germline V CDR1 and CDR2: SGHDT, YYEEEE. The CDR3 sequence is CASSSGRAAYNEQFF. For the CDR3, the DNA is TGTGCCAGCAGCTCCGGACGAGCTGCCTACAATGAGCAGTTCTTC.

Only one count was recorded for this clone. The chain couples TRBV7-2 to TRBJ1-2; 8 bases align to TRBD1. This CDR3 has 16 residues. After removal of 0 bases from V and 6 bases from J, the junction contained 9 bases not matched to a gene. Germline values: CDR1 SGHTA, CDR2 FQGNSA. CDR3 loop: CASSLALDRGSDGYTF. The CDR3 nucleotides read TGTGCCAGCAGCTTAGCGCTTGACAGGGGCTCGGATGGCTACACCTTC.

This clone was detected a few times. The J gene is TRBJ2-3, the V gene TRBV7-2, with 12 bases matching TRBD2. The V gene's germline CDR1 is SGHTA and CDR2 FQGNSA. This CDR3 region has 16 residues. V lost 1 base and J lost 7; bases outside the gene matches: 6. The CDR3 here is CASSLEGTSGRNTQYF. The CDR3 DNA follows: TGTGCCAGCAGCTTAGAAGGGACTAGCGGGCGTAATACGCAGTATTTT.

The chain recombines TRBV19 with TRBJ1-4; the D gene is possibly TRBD1 (6 bases). Trimming stripped 5 bases from V and 4 bases from J, with 11 bases between. Germline V gene sequence: CDR1 LNHDA, CDR2 SQIVND (reference sequence). The CDR3 totals 14 residues. CDR3 coding DNA: TGTGCCAGTAGTTATACAGGGCGTAATGAAAAACTGTTTTTT. Protein sequence: CASSYTGRNEKLFF.

This rearrangement joins TRBV18 to TRBJ1-2; D unresolved. CDR1 is KGHSH, CDR2 LQKENI, per germline. V lost 3 bases and J 0 bases, leaving 8 bases between the germline ends. CDR3 size: 14 residues. The CDR3 region is CASSPDGTNYGYTF. CDR3 nucleotide sequence: TGTGCCAGCTCACCGGACGGTACTAACTATGGCTACACCTTC.

In DNA form, the CDR3 reads TGTGCCAGTAGTATTGGGGCCGAGACCCAGTACTTC. It translates to CASSIGAETQYF. The chain is built from TRBV19 and TRBJ2-5; weak D call: TRBD1 (5 bases). The CDR3 is 12 residues long. The V end lost 3 bases, the J end lost 5 bases, and 7 bases lay between the germline ends. Germline V gives CDR1 LNHDA, CDR2 SQIVND (reference sequence).

This clone was observed once. The V call is TRBV9, the J call TRBJ1-5; D uncertain. Germline V gene lookup returns CDR1 SGDLS and CDR2 YYNGEE. The CDR3 consists of 15 residues. Trimming pared 3 bases from V and 3 bases from J, leaving 13 bases between. The CDR3 DNA reads as TGTGCCAGCAGCGGTGGCAGCACAATCAATCAGCCCCAGCATTTT. It yields the protein CASSGGSTINQPQHF.

The chain uses TRBV30 and TRBJ2-5; TRBD1 agrees at 7 bases. V dropped 2 bases and J dropped 5; count of bases not matched to a gene: 8. The CDR3 has 14 residues. The germline V gene has CDR1 GTSNPN and CDR2 SVGIG (reference sequence). The CDR3 sequence: CAWSLGRGLETQYF. The CDR3 DNA reads TGTGCCTGGAGTTTGGGCAGGGGGTTGGAGACCCAGTACTTC. The full variable domain, rest sourced from reference TRBV30 and TRBJ2-5, is SQTIHQWPATLVQPVGSPLSLECTVEGTSNPNLYWYRQAAGRGLQLLFYSVGIGQISSEVPQNLSASRPQDRQFILSSKKLLLSDSGFYLCAWSLGRGLETQYFGPGTRLLVL.

The V and J genes are TRBV5-4 and TRBJ2-7, with 9 bases fitting TRBD1. J gave up 2 bases and V 2 bases, and 2 bases lay outside the gene matches. The CDR3 is made up of 14 amino acids. Germline V gene sequence: CDR1 SGHNT, CDR2 YYREEE (reference sequence). CDR3 in amino acids: CASSLQGAAYEQYF. CDR3 coding DNA: TGTGCCAGCAGCTTACAGGGGGCAGCCTACGAGCAGTACTTC.

The chain recombines TRBV13 with TRBJ2-7, with D perhaps TRBD2 (6 bases). Trimming took 2 bases from V and 1 from J, leaving 12 bases between them. In germline, CDR1 is PRHDT, CDR2 FYEKMQ (reference sequence). The CDR3 contains 15 residues. This CDR3 is CASSLRGSGSYEQYF. For the CDR3, the DNA is TGTGCCAGCAGCTTACGAGGTAGCGGATCCTACGAGCAGTACTTC.

This chain connects TRBV30 to TRBJ2-7; D possibly corresponds to TRBD1 (8 bases). This CDR3 is built from 14 residues. Trimming cost V 4 bases and J 1 base, with 14 bases left between them. Germline loops: CDR1 GTSNPN, CDR2 SVGIG (reference sequence). The CDR3 nucleotides are TGTGCCTGGAATATACAGGGGGGGTCCTACGAGCAGTACTTC. It encodes CAWNIQGGSYEQYF.

This clone has just a few counts. The V gene is TRBV11-3, the J gene TRBJ2-3; D may be TRBD1 (5 bases). Germline values: CDR1 SGHNT, CDR2 YENEEA. V gave up 5 bases and J gave up 3 bases, with 12 bases separating them. This CDR3 region has 14 residues. CDR3 DNA sequence: TGTGCCAGCAGCCGGGCCAGGGAAACAGATACGCAGTATTTT. Translated, it gives CASSRARETDTQYF.

The rearrangement links TRBV5-1 to TRBJ1-1; the D is unclear. CDR1 and CDR2 (germline): SGHRS, YFSETQ. V dropped 2 bases and J dropped 7 bases, with 12 bases sitting between them. CDR3 length: 13 amino acids. The CDR3 DNA reads TGCGCCAGCAGCTTACTTGTGGATAGTGAAGCTTTCTTT. Its protein is CASSLLVDSEAFF.

This chain links TRBV18 with TRBJ2-7; weak D call: TRBD2 (6 bases). The CDR3 sequence is 14 residues long. The ends were cut back, 5 bases at V and 0 bases at J, with 11 bases in the middle. Germline V lookup: CDR1 KGHSH, CDR2 LQKENI. As DNA, the CDR3 is TGTGCCAGCTCAGCCGGAGGGGCCTCCTACGAGCAGTACTTC. Translation: CASSAGGASYEQYF.

This clone has only one observation. This chain connects TRBV11-2 to TRBJ2-7; D is possibly TRBD2 (6 bases). Germline lookup yields CDR1 SGHAT and CDR2 FQNNGV. The CDR3 is made up of 14 amino acids. V gave up 5 bases and J gave up 6 bases, with 17 bases separating them. CDR3 DNA sequence: TGTGCCAGCAGCCCGGGACTCCGTACACGCGAGCAGTACTTC. Translation gives CASSPGLRTREQYF.

CDR3 in DNA: TGTGCCAGCTCACCTCAGCAGAATGAGCAGTTCTTC. This gives the protein CASSPQQNEQFF. The gene calls are TRBV18 and TRBJ2-1; D remains ambiguous. Per the germline V gene, CDR1 is KGHSH and CDR2 is LQKENI. The CDR3 runs 12 residues. Trimming removed 3 bases at V and 7 bases at J, with 7 bases between.

The V call is TRBV4-3, the J call TRBJ2-5; TRBD1 matches at 10 bases. The V gene end was trimmed by 2 bases and the J gene end by 5 bases; junction bases not matched to a gene: 5. CDR1 and CDR2 from the germline V gene are LGHNA and YSLEER. The CDR3 has 15 residues. In DNA, the CDR3 is TGCGCCAGCAGCCAAAAGACAGGGGGCTGGGAGACCCAGTACTTC. Protein: CASSQKTGGWETQYF.

This clone occurred a few times. The CDR3 nucleotides read TGCAGTGCCCTCATGGGGTACGAGCAGTACTTC. Protein sequence: CSALMGYEQYF. The V gene is TRBV20-1, the J gene TRBJ2-7; no clear D. Per germline, CDR1 DFQATT and CDR2 SNEGSKA (reference sequence). The CDR3 totals 11 residues. Trimming removed 6 bases from V and 4 bases from J, with 10 bases in between.

This chain connects TRBV2 to TRBJ2-2; no clear D gene. Germline V gene lookup returns CDR1 SNHLY and CDR2 FYNNEI. The CDR3 consists of 11 residues. The V end lost 6 bases, the J end lost 6 bases, and 5 bases lay between the germline ends. This chain's CDR3 is CASREPGELFF. CDR3 DNA: TGTGCCAGCAGGGAGCCCGGGGAGCTGTTTTTT.

V gene TRBV15 combines with J gene TRBJ1-3; D possibly corresponds to TRBD1 (5 bases). CDR3 size: 18 residues. Trimming stripped 0 bases from V and 0 bases from J, with 15 bases between. The V gene's germline CDR1 is LNHNV and CDR2 YYDKDF (reference sequence). CDR3 protein: CATSRDRGAGYSGNTIYF. The DNA of the CDR3 is TGTGCCACCAGCAGAGATCGAGGAGCAGGGTACTCTGGAAACACCATATATTTT.